The 4 T cell receptor beta chains given below trace back to one sample, sequenced in a study of T cell responses to AZD1222 COVID-19 vaccine. Repertoires were generated with immunoSEQ multiplex PCR, while TCRdb's copy carries only in-frame clones and drops some. The sample includes approximately 120,000 clones, approximately 89% of them seen just once. Sequenced here: peripheral blood, sampled 28 days after the second AZD1222 dose. These receptors were taken from an adult who received the AZD1222 COVID-19 vaccine.

This clone was seen once. The CDR3, as DNA: TGTGCCAGCAGTCCCAACGCAGGGTTCACAGATACGCAGTATTTT. Protein sequence: CASSPNAGFTDTQYF. The gene calls are TRBV28 and TRBJ2-3; possible D gene TRBD1, 5 bases. V lost 5 bases, J lost 2 bases, and 14 bases lay in between. Germline CDR1 and CDR2: MDHEN and SYDVKM. This CDR3 comprises 15 residues.

The rearrangement uses TRBV7-2 and TRBJ2-7, with 12 positions matching TRBD2. V lost 5 bases, J lost 2 bases, and 4 bases stayed unmatched. Per the germline V gene, CDR1 is SGHTA and CDR2 is FQGNSA. The CDR3 totals 15 residues. The CDR3 bases are TGTGCCAGCAGCACAAGACTAGCGGGGGCCTACGAGCAGTACTTC. It encodes CASSTRLAGAYEQYF. Together with reference TRBV7-2 and TRBJ2-7, the CDR3 gives the full variable domain: GAGVSQSPSNKVTEKGKDVELRCDPISGHTALYWYRQSLGQGLEFLIYFQGNSAPDKSGLPSDRFSAERTGGSVSTLTIQRTQQEDSAVYLCASSTRLAGAYEQYFGPGTRLTVT.

The chain couples TRBV10-1 to TRBJ2-5; weak D call: TRBD2 (6 bases). Germline V gene sequence: CDR1 WNHNN, CDR2 SYGVQD (reference sequence). This CDR3 region has 13 residues. V lost 6 bases, J lost 4 bases, and 12 bases lay in between. CDR3 amino acids: CASRMQGGETQYF. The CDR3 DNA sequence: TGCGCCAGCAGGATGCAGGGAGGAGAGACCCAGTACTTC.

This clone came up a few times. The chain joins TRBV11-2 to TRBJ2-1, with D hard to call. Trimming left V 6 bases short and J 5 bases short, with 8 bases between. The CDR3 spans 12 residues. Germline CDR1 reads SGHAT; CDR2 reads FQNNGV. The CDR3 sequence: CASRGRDNEQFF. For the CDR3, the DNA is TGTGCCAGCAGGGGAAGAGACAATGAGCAGTTCTTC.